This T cell receptor beta chain was captured in a study of T cell clones after liver transplantation. Study at large: Apart from a few HCV-positive recipients, transplants were for non-autoimmune, non-viral reasons. Timepoints were pre-transplant, pre-withdrawal, and after withdrawal was completed or failed. Study-wide findings and caveats: A larger donor-reactive than third-party decline suggested partial antigen-specific deletion.

On this clone itself: Antigen specificity is unknown.

This CDR3 region has 13 residues. V was pared by 1 base and J by 7 bases, with 9 bases between. Germline CDR1 reads SGDLS; CDR2 reads YYNGEE. Sequencing used immunoSEQ multiplex PCR; TCRdb keeps in-frame clones, though not all of them. The table records 55,000 or so clones, over 55% of them present only once. The sequence derives from a human donor who received a liver transplant. The sequenced sample was CD4+ T cells from blood, obtained before liver transplant. The chain carries TRBV9 and TRBJ2-1, with a tentative D call TRBD2 (6 bases). In DNA, the CDR3 is TGTGCCAGCAGCGTATCTGGAGGGAATGAGCAGTTCTTC. Translating it yields CASSVSGGNEQFF.